This entry concerns a single T cell receptor beta chain. The sample is drawn from a study of blood T cell repertoires in COVID-19. The data were produced by immunoSEQ multiplex PCR, yet TCRdb's version contains in-frame clones alone and is incomplete. Among 300,000 to 400,000 clones, about 93% were seen once, and the ten largest hold less than 3.5%. This CDR3 has 20 residues. The germline V gene encodes CDR1 MNHEY and CDR2 SVGEGT. The V segment lost 3 bases and the J segment 4 bases; nucleotides outside the gene matches: 12. The rearrangement links TRBV6-2 or TRBV6-3 to TRBJ2-1; TRBD2 matches 16 bases. The sequence was obtained from a woman aged 18-29 years who had recovered from COVID-19. The material sequenced was peripheral blood. CDR3 nucleotides: TGTGCCAGCAGTTATTCAACGGGACTAGCGGGAGGGAGACCTTACAATGAGCAGTTCTTC. Translated: CASSYSTGLAGGRPYNEQFF.